This passage covers 16 T cell receptor beta chains from one sample sequenced in a study of spatial heterogeneity in lung cancer. TCRdb fed the 5' RACE reads into MiXCR, producing one record per CDR3 protein. The sample has over 90,000 distinct CDR3 sequences, approximately 8.6% seen once; the top ten hold 6% to 7.5%. Time point here: sample taken at primary tumor resection. Without sorting, whole RNA was sequenced from tumor, nontumor lung or frozen PBMC. Sequencing used PBMCs, obtained at surgery. Every receptor here comes from a male donor with early-stage non-small cell lung cancer.

The chain employs TRBV9 and TRBJ2-7; D call uncertain. From germline, CDR1 is SGDLS and CDR2 YYNGEE. V shed 0 bases and J shed 3 bases, with 13 bases lying between them. The CDR3 is made up of 15 amino acids. CDR3 DNA: TGTGCCAGCAGCGTAGCCCCGGGCCTCTTCTACGAGCAGTACTTC. It specifies CASSVAPGLFYEQYF.

This clonotype was counted many times. The genes are TRBV20-1 and TRBJ1-1; TRBD1 aligns across 7 bases. Trimming cost V 6 bases and J 5 bases; bases outside gene matches: 12. The CDR3 consists of 14 residues. Per germline, CDR1 DFQATT and CDR2 SNEGSKA (reference sequence). CDR3 amino acids: CSAFVGGEGTEAFF. CDR3 nucleotides: TGCAGTGCCTTCGTAGGGGGCGAAGGTACTGAAGCTTTCTTT.

V and J are TRBV6-1 and TRBJ2-5, with D possibly being TRBD1 (6 bases). V dropped 6 bases and J dropped 5 bases, with 16 bases sitting between them. The CDR3 spans 14 residues. Germline values: CDR1 MNHNS, CDR2 SASEGT. The CDR3: CASRRQERWETQYF. In DNA, the CDR3 is TGTGCCAGCAGAAGACAGGAGCGCTGGGAGACCCAGTACTTC.

Details on this clonotype: One junction end does not reproduce the germline sequence, and a read error may be involved. The V and J genes are TRBV5-4 and TRBJ2-3, with a tentative D call TRBD2 (5 bases). Germline V gene lookup returns CDR1 SGHNT and CDR2 YYREEE (reference sequence). The CDR3 covers 15 residues. Here the CDR3 reads CASSRELSSTDTQCF. CDR3 DNA sequence: TGTGCCAGCAGCCGGGAACTTTCTAGCACAGATACGCAGTGTTTT.

V and J are TRBV5-1 and TRBJ2-2; 8 bases map to TRBD2. This CDR3 has 16 residues. V was pared by 2 bases and J by 5 bases, with 8 bases of the junction left unmatched. Germline-derived CDR1 and CDR2 are SGHRS and YFSETQ. The CDR3 protein is CASSFGGTSRTGELFF. The CDR3 DNA reads TGCGCCAGCAGCTTCGGCGGGACTAGTCGGACCGGGGAGCTGTTTTTT.

This clonotype was detected ten times or more. This chain uses TRBV5-1 with TRBJ2-3; 10 bases match TRBD1. Germline V gene sequence: CDR1 SGHRS, CDR2 YFSETQ. The J segment lost 5 bases and the V segment lost 4 bases, leaving 10 bases of the junction unmatched. The CDR3 has 16 residues. CDR3 DNA: TGCGCCAGCAGCCAGTCAGACAGGGGGCGCGGAGATACGCAGTATTTT. Its protein is CASSQSDRGRGDTQYF. The whole variable domain, filled in from reference TRBV5-1 and TRBJ2-3, reads KAGVTQTPRYLIKTRGQQVTLSCSPISGHRSVSWYQQTPGQGLQFLFEYFSETQRNKGNFPGRFSGRQFSNSRSEMNVSTLELGDSALYLCASSQSDRGRGDTQYFGPGTRLTVL.

This clonotype was detected a few times. The chain links TRBV7-8 to TRBJ2-2; D is tentatively TRBD1 or TRBD2 (5 bases each). Trimming shortened V by 5 bases and J by 4 bases, and 14 bases separated the two germline ends. This CDR3 has 15 residues. Germline V gives CDR1 SGHVS, CDR2 FQNEAQ. The CDR3 sequence is CASSLIGGTTGELFF. As DNA, the CDR3 is TGTGCCAGCAGCCTCATTGGGGGTACCACCGGGGAGCTGTTTTTT.

The chain combines TRBV30 with TRBJ2-3; D is uncertain. Trimming took 5 bases from V and 9 from J, leaving 12 bases between them. In germline, CDR1 is GTSNPN, CDR2 SVGIG (reference sequence). The CDR3 is made up of 11 amino acids. The DNA for the CDR3 is TGTGCCTGGCTCTCCTCGGGCACGCAGTATTTT. Its protein product is CAWLSSGTQYF.

V usage is TRBV6-2 or TRBV6-3 and J usage is TRBJ2-3; 11 bases are a match to TRBD2. CDR1 MNHEY and CDR2 SVGEGT come from the germline V gene. V was pared by 6 bases and J by 8 bases, with 10 bases of the junction left unmatched. This CDR3 is 15 amino acids long. The chain's CDR3 is CASSAGTSGTGTQYF. The DNA for the CDR3 is TGTGCCAGCAGCGCCGGGACTAGCGGTACGGGTACGCAGTATTTT.

The table lists this clonotype with a few counts. The V gene is TRBV12-3 or TRBV12-4, the J gene TRBJ1-1; the D is unclear. CDR3 length: 12 amino acids. The germline V and J ends were trimmed by 1 base and 4 bases, with 4 bases remaining between them. CDR3 in amino acids: CASSLVGTEAFF. The CDR3 DNA is TGTGCCAGCAGTTTAGTCGGCACTGAAGCTTTCTTT.

The table lists this clonotype with a few counts. The V and J genes are TRBV6-5 and TRBJ2-1, with 8 bases aligning to TRBD2. Germline V gives CDR1 MNHEY, CDR2 SVGAGI. The V gene end was trimmed by 6 bases and the J gene end by 2 bases; junction bases not matched to a gene: 6. The CDR3 totals 15 residues. CDR3 coding DNA: TGTGCCAGCAGCCAAGGGCGGGGGGCCTACAATGAGCAGTTCTTC. Residues: CASSQGRGAYNEQFF.

The chain carries TRBV25-1 and TRBJ1-1; possibly TRBD1 for D (5 bases). CDR1 MGHDK and CDR2 SYGVNS come from the germline V gene. The CDR3 runs 14 residues. V lost 3 bases and J 0 bases, leaving 8 bases between the germline ends. The CDR3 is CASSDRDLNTEAFF. The CDR3 DNA is TGTGCCAGCAGTGACAGGGACTTGAACACTGAAGCTTTCTTT.

The chain has TRBV12-3 or TRBV12-4 and TRBJ2-5; 10 bases line up with TRBD1. CDR3 size: 14 residues. Trimming took 5 bases from V and 5 from J; bases not matched to a gene: 5. The CDR3 bases are TGTGCCAGCAGTGACAGGGGGCGAGGGGAGACCCAGTACTTC. It encodes CASSDRGRGETQYF.

In this sample, this clonotype turned up many times. The chain's CDR3 is CSARTGTGGSGNEQFF. In nucleotides, the CDR3 is TGCAGCGCCCGGACAGGGACGGGAGGGTCGGGCAATGAGCAGTTCTTC. The V gene is TRBV29-1, the J gene TRBJ2-1, with D perhaps given as TRBD1 or TRBD2 (8 bases each). This CDR3 comprises 16 residues. Looked up from germline, CDR1 is SQVTM and CDR2 is ANQGSEA. The germline V and J ends were trimmed by 7 bases and 6 bases, with 25 bases remaining between them.

This clonotype was seen a few times. The chain recombines TRBV20-1 with TRBJ1-1, with a tentative D call TRBD1 (5 bases). This CDR3 comprises 14 residues. Per the germline V gene, CDR1 is DFQATT and CDR2 is SNEGSKA (reference sequence). Deletions cut 2 bases from V and 1 base from J, with 11 bases between. The CDR3 is CSARRGEGNTEAFF. In nucleotides, the CDR3 is TGCAGTGCTAGAAGGGGCGAAGGGAACACTGAAGCTTTCTTT.

The chain employs TRBV2 and TRBJ2-7, with TRBD1 matching over 7 bases. The trim removed 6 bases at V and 7 bases at J, leaving 9 bases unmatched. The germline V gene has CDR1 SNHLY and CDR2 FYNNEI. The CDR3 has 13 amino acids. The CDR3 protein is CASRGEGAREQYF. The CDR3 nucleotides read TGTGCCAGCAGGGGTGAGGGGGCGAGAGAGCAGTACTTC. Looking up the rest from reference TRBV2 and TRBJ2-7 gives the full variable domain: EPEVTQTPSHQVTQMGQEVILRCVPISNHLYFYWYRQILGQKVEFLVSFYNNEISEKSEIFDDQFSVERPDGSNFTLKIRSTKLEDSAMYFCASRGEGAREQYFGPGTRLTVT.